This TCR beta chain appears in the sequencing data of a study of identical twins. Notes on the study in general: Out-of-frame alpha sequences shared between twins exhibited an excess of low generation probability.

This clonotype has ten or more counts. The antigen is undetermined. Trimming cost V 2 bases and J 6 bases, with 12 bases left between them. The germline V gene encodes CDR1 SQVTM and CDR2 ANQGSEA. The CDR3 length is 13 residues. Unique molecular identifiers were present on cDNA, and template switching added a universal primer site. From the 5' RACE reads, TCRdb called clonotypes with MiXCR, one entry per CDR3 protein. In the table there are roughly 350,000 distinct CDR3 sequences, 12% of which are singletons. This sample also appeared in a second study, on yellow fever vaccine responses in identical twins. As that report states: Reportedly, twins' vaccine T cell responses looked partly convergent and partly personalized.

The chain has TRBV29-1 and TRBJ2-3; D unresolved. The receptor was isolated from a woman aged 18-29 years in good health. Sequenced input: CD8+ T cells sorted from blood. CDR3 protein: CSVESGLLDTQYF. As DNA, the CDR3 is TGCAGCGTTGAATCCGGGTTGCTGGATACGCAGTATTTT.